A selection of T cell receptor beta chains follows, all from one sample in a study of blood T cell repertoires in COVID-19. TCRdb's table, derived via immunoSEQ multiplex PCR, lists solely in-frame clones and lacks some. The table lists some 100,000 clones, more than 85% of them singletons. Sequenced: peripheral blood. The receptors come from a man between 60 and 70 years old with acute or convalescent COVID-19. The CDR3 runs from the conserved cysteine through the conserved F or W. The order of the fields is CDR3 protein, CDR3 DNA, J gene, D gene, V gene, clone size. The D gene is left open where the match is weak. A clone size is listed for some rows: how often the clone was seen (once, few, many), or a class if it is expanded.

CDR3: CASSHRTSWTSNEQFF
DNA: TGTGCCAGTAGCCACCGGACTAGCTGGACGTCCAATGAGCAGTTCTTC
J: TRBJ2-1
D: TRBD2
V: TRBV19
size: .

CDR3: CASSLAGQGASNEQFF
DNA: TGTGCCAGCAGCTTGGCTGGGCAGGGGGCTTCGAATGAGCAGTTCTTC
J: TRBJ2-1
D: TRBD1
V: TRBV5-4
size: .

CDR3: CASSRTVYGYTF
DNA: TGTGCCAGCAGTCGGACAGTCTATGGCTACACCTTC
J: TRBJ1-2
D: .
V: TRBV12-3/TRBV12-4
size: .

CDR3: CASRPTGASNQPQHF
DNA: TGTGCCAGCAGGCCGACAGGGGCGAGCAATCAGCCCCAGCATTTT
J: TRBJ1-5
D: TRBD1
V: TRBV6-5
size: .

CDR3: CASSLVTGGSGNTIYF
DNA: TGCGCCAGCAGCTTGGTTACAGGGGGCTCTGGAAACACCATATATTTT
J: TRBJ1-3
D: TRBD1
V: TRBV5-1
size: .

CDR3: CAISESTRGRGTGELFF
DNA: TGTGCCATCAGTGAGTCTACGAGAGGCCGGGGCACCGGGGAGCTGTTTTTT
J: TRBJ2-2
D: .
V: TRBV10-3
size: .

CDR3: CASSLDPFLLAGGSYEQYF
DNA: TGTGCCAGCAGCTTAGATCCCTTCCTACTGGCAGGGGGCTCCTACGAGCAGTACTTC
J: TRBJ2-7
D: TRBD1
V: TRBV7-9
size: .

CDR3: CASSEAARPQYF
DNA: TGTGCCAGCAGTGAAGCGGCCCGTCCCCAGTACTTC
J: TRBJ2-7
D: .
V: TRBV2
size: .

CDR3: CASSLMASGRSRELFF
DNA: TGTGCCAGCAGCTTAATGGCTAGCGGGAGATCGAGGGAGCTGTTTTTT
J: TRBJ2-2
D: TRBD2
V: TRBV11-2
size: .

CDR3: CASSGGGLYGYTF
DNA: TGTGCCAGCTCAGGGGGCGGCCTCTATGGCTACACCTTC
J: TRBJ1-2
D: TRBD1
V: TRBV28
size: few

CDR3: CASSVGPSGRTDTQYF
DNA: TGTGCCAGCAGCGTAGGACCTAGCGGGAGAACAGATACGCAGTATTTT
J: TRBJ2-3
D: TRBD2
V: TRBV9
size: .

CDR3: CASSLAGTGTFYGYTF
DNA: TGTGCCAGCAGCTTAGCAGGGACAGGGACATTCTATGGCTACACCTTC
J: TRBJ1-2
D: TRBD1
V: TRBV11-2
size: few

CDR3: CASSPLAGLSYNEQFF
DNA: TGCGCCAGCAGCCCACTAGCGGGACTTTCGTACAATGAGCAGTTCTTC
J: TRBJ2-1
D: TRBD2
V: TRBV5-1
size: few

CDR3: CASSPPMRETQYF
DNA: TGTGCCAGCTCACCACCTATGAGAGAGACCCAGTACTTC
J: TRBJ2-5
D: .
V: TRBV18
size: .

CDR3: CASSLGGPYTDTQYF
DNA: TGTGCCAGCAGCTTGGGGGGGCCATACACAGATACGCAGTATTTT
J: TRBJ2-3
D: .
V: TRBV5-4
size: once

CDR3: CASSRRDRAFSPLHF
DNA: TGTGCCAGCAGTCGGAGGGACAGGGCGTTCTCGCCCCTCCACTTT
J: TRBJ1-6
D: TRBD1
V: TRBV6-5
size: .

CDR3: CASSLSLARTDTQYF
DNA: TGTGCCAGCAGTTTATCTTTGGCCAGAACAGATACGCAGTATTTT
J: TRBJ2-3
D: .
V: TRBV27
size: .

CDR3: CAISEEGDGYTF
DNA: TGTGCCATCAGTGAGGAGGGGGATGGCTACACCTTC
J: TRBJ1-2
D: .
V: TRBV10-3
size: once

CDR3: CAISDNQGHYGYTF
DNA: TGTGCCATCAGTGACAATCAGGGCCACTATGGCTACACCTTC
J: TRBJ1-2
D: .
V: TRBV10-3
size: .

CDR3: CASSLGLAGGPGDTQYF
DNA: TGTGCCAGCAGCTTAGGTCTAGCGGGAGGTCCAGGGGATACGCAGTATTTT
J: TRBJ2-3
D: TRBD2
V: TRBV7-9
size: .

CDR3: CASSPGVGYGYTF
DNA: TGTGCCAGCAGCCCGGGGGTGGGCTATGGCTACACCTTC
J: TRBJ1-2
D: .
V: TRBV5-5
size: .

CDR3: CASSPRRGRASYNEQFF
DNA: TGTGCCAGCAGCCCGCGTCGAGGGAGGGCTTCCTACAATGAGCAGTTCTTC
J: TRBJ2-1
D: TRBD2
V: TRBV11-3
size: .

CDR3: CASSRDRGSNQPQHF
DNA: TGTGCCAGCAGCCGGGACAGGGGGAGCAATCAGCCCCAGCATTTT
J: TRBJ1-5
D: TRBD1
V: TRBV4-2
size: once

CDR3: CASRQGYEQYF
DNA: TGTGCCAGCAGACAGGGCTACGAGCAGTACTTC
J: TRBJ2-7
D: .
V: TRBV2
size: .

CDR3: CASRDRVNSNEQFF
DNA: TGTGCCAGCAGGGACAGGGTTAACTCCAATGAGCAGTTCTTC
J: TRBJ2-1
D: TRBD1
V: TRBV2
size: once

CDR3: CATRKDRRNTEAFF
DNA: TGTGCCACCAGGAAGGACAGGCGGAACACTGAAGCTTTCTTT
J: TRBJ1-1
D: TRBD1
V: TRBV24-1
size: .

CDR3: CASSSPPGAIFLNEQFF
DNA: TGTGCCAGCAGTTCCCCGCCAGGGGCGATTTTTTTGAATGAGCAGTTCTTC
J: TRBJ2-1
D: .
V: TRBV28
size: .

CDR3: CASSWARETKNIQYF
DNA: TGTGCCAGTAGCTGGGCGCGGGAGACCAAAAACATTCAGTACTTC
J: TRBJ2-4
D: TRBD2
V: TRBV19
size: .